Following are 9 T cell receptor beta chains from one sample sequenced in a study of blood T cell repertoires in COVID-19 (TCRdb year 2020). Libraries were made using the immunoSEQ multiplex PCR assay. In TCRdb, the immuneACCESS table is reduced to in-frame sequences with V and J assigned. These tables do not hold every clone; where another copy was compared, an unresolved V gene accounts for under half, and the others remain unexplained. The sample has 100,000 to 150,000 clones on record, 85% to 90% of them singletons. The biggest ten clones account for around 3% of the sample. The sample taken for sequencing was peripheral blood. These receptors were obtained from a woman aged 80 or older with COVID-19, enrolled during active disease.

V and J are TRBV28 and TRBJ1-2; TRBD1 is a possible D gene (6 bases). The CDR3 spans 14 residues. V was pared by 3 bases and J by 0 bases, with 8 bases between. CDR1 is MDHEN and CDR2 is SYDVKM in the germline V gene. The CDR3 DNA follows: TGTGCCAGCAGTTTCAGGGGTCCTAACTATGGCTACACCTTC. Residues: CASSFRGPNYGYTF.

This chain connects TRBV2 to TRBJ2-3; TRBD2 matches 10 bases. This CDR3 is 15 amino acids long. With V trimmed by 7 bases and J by 2 bases, 6 bases remained unmatched. Looked up from germline, CDR1 is SNHLY and CDR2 is FYNNEI. The CDR3 here is CASTRLAGATDTQYF. CDR3 DNA sequence: TGTGCCAGCACCCGGCTAGCGGGGGCCACAGATACGCAGTATTTT.

V usage is TRBV9 and J usage is TRBJ1-4, with D uncertain. Germline V gene lookup returns CDR1 SGDLS and CDR2 YYNGEE. This CDR3 is 16 amino acids long. Trimming took off 0 bases at V and 0 bases at J, with 9 bases between the two ends. The CDR3 DNA sequence: TGTGCCAGCAGCGTAGATCTCGGTGCAACTAATGAAAAACTGTTTTTT. Translation: CASSVDLGATNEKLFF.

The chain joins TRBV18 to TRBJ1-5, with 10 positions matching TRBD1. This CDR3 region has 15 residues. From germline, CDR1 is KGHSH and CDR2 LQKENI. The trim removed 3 bases at V and 6 bases at J, leaving 5 bases unmatched. The CDR3 is CASSPGQGTSQPQHF. CDR3 sequence (DNA): TGTGCCAGCTCACCGGGACAGGGGACGAGTCAGCCCCAGCATTTT. The whole variable domain, filled in from reference TRBV18 and TRBJ1-5, reads NAGVMQNPRHLVRRRGQEARLRCSPMKGHSHVYWYRQLPEEGLKFMVYLQKENIIDESGMPKERFSAEFPKEGPSILRIQQVVRGDSAAYFCASSPGQGTSQPQHFGDGTRLSIL.

This clone has just one count. The rearrangement joins TRBV2 to TRBJ1-5; D is ambiguous. The CDR3 runs to 15 residues. Germline CDR1 SNHLY, CDR2 FYNNEI. Trimming pared 6 bases from V and 1 base from J, leaving 13 bases between. CDR3 sequence (DNA): TGTGCCAGCAGCCCCGAAGCGGGAAGCAATCAGCCCCAGCATTTT. Protein: CASSPEAGSNQPQHF. Using reference TRBV2 and TRBJ1-5 for the parts outside the CDR3, the full variable domain is EPEVTQTPSHQVTQMGQEVILRCVPISNHLYFYWYRQILGQKVEFLVSFYNNEISEKSEIFDDQFSVERPDGSNFTLKIRSTKLEDSAMYFCASSPEAGSNQPQHFGDGTRLSIL.

V gene TRBV13 combines with J gene TRBJ1-4; TRBD1 agrees at 10 bases. The CDR3 is 14 amino acids. The germline V gene encodes CDR1 PRHDT and CDR2 FYEKMQ (reference sequence). V was clipped by 3 bases and J by 7 bases; unmatched bases: 2. The CDR3 DNA reads as TGTGCCAGCAGCTTCGGGACAGGGGTTGAAAAACTGTTTTTT. It is translated as CASSFGTGVEKLFF.

This clone was detected only a few times. The chain has TRBV28 and TRBJ1-4; a weak D match, TRBD1 (6 bases). Germline V lookup: CDR1 MDHEN, CDR2 SYDVKM. This CDR3 is built from 15 residues. V lost 2 bases to trimming and J lost 4 bases, with 11 bases between them. For the CDR3, the DNA is TGTGCCAGCAGTTTACCCCAGGGGATTAATGAAAAACTGTTTTTT. The encoded protein is CASSLPQGINEKLFF.

The rearrangement uses TRBV28 and TRBJ2-7; 8 bases line up with TRBD2. Germline CDR1 reads MDHEN; CDR2 reads SYDVKM. V dropped 5 bases and J dropped 7; count of bases not matched to a gene: 13. The CDR3 has 15 amino acids. CDR3 amino acids: CASSPRLASPQEQYF. In nucleotides, the CDR3 is TGTGCCAGCAGTCCTAGACTAGCGTCTCCGCAGGAGCAGTACTTC.

The rearrangement links TRBV19 to TRBJ2-5; a possible D gene is TRBD2 (5 bases). V lost 4 bases, J lost 4 bases, and 10 bases lay in between. CDR3 length equals 13 residues. CDR1 LNHDA and CDR2 SQIVND come from the germline V gene (reference sequence). DNA of the CDR3: TGTGCCAGTAGTAGGCCTAGCATAGAGACCCAGTACTTC. This gives the protein CASSRPSIETQYF.